This T cell receptor beta chain was documented in a study of blood T cell repertoires in COVID-19. The overall study: T cells, B-cell-depleted T cells, or PBMCs provided the cDNA or gDNA that served as material.

As originally analysed: Nucleated cell number was recorded as an estimate derived from reference gene primer amplification. Sequenced by immunoSEQ multiplex PCR; TCRdb stores in-frame clones only, minus some. Clonal size and the V and J genes are those of that table, whereas D and trimming came from the DNA. The data show about 130,000 clones, about 85% seen once. From germline, CDR1 is SGDLS and CDR2 YYNGEE. This CDR3 has 13 residues. V shed 9 bases and J 1 base; nucleotides not matched to a gene: 4. The V gene is TRBV9, the J gene TRBJ2-3; TRBD1 matches 8 bases. Sequenced material: peripheral blood. This receptor was taken from a man between 60 and 70 years old with acute or convalescent COVID-19. CDR3 nucleotides: TGTGCCACCTCGGGACAGGGCACAGATACGCAGTATTTT. It codes for CATSGQGTDTQYF.